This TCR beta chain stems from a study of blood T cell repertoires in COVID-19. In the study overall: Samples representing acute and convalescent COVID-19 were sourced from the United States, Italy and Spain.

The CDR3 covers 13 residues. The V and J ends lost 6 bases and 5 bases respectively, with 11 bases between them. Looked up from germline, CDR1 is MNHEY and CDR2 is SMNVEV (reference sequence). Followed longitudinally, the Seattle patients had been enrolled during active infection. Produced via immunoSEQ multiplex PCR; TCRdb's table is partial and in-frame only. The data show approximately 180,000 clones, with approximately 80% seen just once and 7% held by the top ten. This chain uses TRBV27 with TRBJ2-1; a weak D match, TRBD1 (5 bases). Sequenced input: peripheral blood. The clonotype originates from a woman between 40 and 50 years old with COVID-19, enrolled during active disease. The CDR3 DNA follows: TGTGCCAGCAGGCTCAGGGTCAACAATGAGCAGTTCTTC. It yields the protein CASRLRVNNEQFF.